Presented here are 16 T cell receptor beta chains from one specimen sequenced in a study of blood T cell repertoires in COVID-19. Sequencing was performed with immunoSEQ multiplex PCR; in TCRdb, only in-frame clones are kept and a portion is missing. Of 260,000 or so clones listed, about 87% were seen once; the top ten hold 0.95% to 1.5%. Sequences were obtained from PBMCs or T cells enriched from blood (not recorded which). The receptors were sampled from a middle-aged woman with acute COVID-19.

V is TRBV7-2 and J is TRBJ1-1; tentative D call: TRBD1 (5 bases). The length of the CDR3 is 19 residues. Per germline, CDR1 SGHTA and CDR2 FQGNSA. The V end was cut by 6 bases, the J end by 0 bases, with 26 bases between. Here the CDR3 reads CASSKRGWQTLSMNTEAFF. CDR3 nucleotide sequence: TGTGCCAGCAGTAAAAGGGGCTGGCAAACGCTCTCCATGAACACTGAAGCTTTCTTT.

The rearrangement uses TRBV7-2 and TRBJ2-1; weak D call: TRBD2 (6 bases). Germline CDR1 and CDR2: SGHTA and FQGNSA. V lost 7 bases, J lost 7 bases, and 14 bases lay in between. This CDR3 spans 13 amino acids. CDR3 sequence reads: CASTEGRTNEQFF. The CDR3 DNA sequence: TGTGCCAGCACGGAGGGCAGGACGAATGAGCAGTTCTTC.

V is TRBV14 and J is TRBJ2-1, with 13 positions matching TRBD2. The J segment lost 11 bases and the V segment lost 2 bases, leaving 21 bases of the junction unmatched. Germline CDR1 SGHDN, CDR2 FVKESK. CDR3 length: 20 amino acids. The CDR3 protein is CASSQKYRRQGLAGWDKQFF. The CDR3 nucleotides are TGTGCCAGCAGCCAAAAATATCGCCGACAGGGACTAGCGGGATGGGATAAGCAGTTCTTC.

The chain has TRBV28 and TRBJ2-7; the D gene is possibly TRBD2 (6 bases). The CDR3 loop spans 14 amino acids. From germline, CDR1 is MDHEN and CDR2 SYDVKM. The V end was cut by 2 bases, the J end by 3 bases, with 11 bases between. As DNA, the CDR3 is TGTGCCAGCAGTTTAGGGGGGAGTCTCTACGAGCAGTACTTC. Translating gives CASSLGGSLYEQYF.

This clone has more than one count but fewer than ten. The rearrangement joins TRBV28 to TRBJ2-1; 7 nucleotides line up with TRBD2. The CDR3 runs 15 residues. Germline CDR1 MDHEN, CDR2 SYDVKM. The trim removed 2 bases at V and 10 bases at J, leaving 11 bases unmatched. The CDR3 here is CASSLTGSAGDEQFF. The CDR3 DNA sequence: TGTGCCAGCAGTTTAACGGGTAGTGCGGGGGACGAGCAGTTCTTC.

The chain has TRBV5-1 and TRBJ2-1; 10 bases agree with TRBD1. Unmatched junction bases numbered 10, after V lost 4 bases and J lost 6 bases. The CDR3 covers 16 residues. Per the germline V gene, CDR1 is SGHRS and CDR2 is YFSETQ. DNA for the CDR3: TGCGCCAGCAGCAGTGACAGGGGGCGGAGATCCAATGAGCAGTTCTTC. Translating it yields CASSSDRGRRSNEQFF.

This chain joins TRBV10-3 and TRBJ2-3; TRBD1 agrees at 9 bases. The CDR3 runs 14 residues. Germline lookup yields CDR1 ENHRY and CDR2 SYGVKD. Trimming at V came to 4 bases and at J to 4 bases, leaving 3 bases not matched to a gene. The CDR3 coding sequence is TGTGCCATCAGTGCAACAGGGGGCGCAGATACGCAGTATTTT. Its translation is CAISATGGADTQYF.

This chain joins TRBV7-9 and TRBJ1-4, with 11 bases aligning to TRBD1. CDR1 SEHNR and CDR2 FQNEAQ come from the germline V gene (reference sequence). J gave up 8 bases and V 6 bases, and 8 bases lay outside the gene matches. The length of the CDR3 is 15 residues. This chain's CDR3 is CASRIGQGALEKLFF. CDR3 DNA sequence: TGTGCCAGCAGGATCGGACAGGGGGCTTTGGAAAAACTGTTTTTT.

The chain recombines TRBV19 with TRBJ2-5; TRBD2 matches at 11 bases. The J segment lost 1 base and the V segment lost 5 bases, leaving 9 bases of the junction unmatched. CDR1 LNHDA and CDR2 SQIVND come from the germline V gene (reference sequence). There are 17 residues in the CDR3. CDR3 protein: CASSSSGTSGPQETQYF. DNA of the CDR3: TGTGCCAGTAGTTCCTCCGGGACTAGCGGCCCCCAAGAGACCCAGTACTTC.

The chain carries TRBV5-1 and TRBJ2-1, with TRBD2 identical over 12 bases. CDR3 size: 15 residues. Germline values: CDR1 SGHRS, CDR2 YFSETQ. Trimming removed 4 bases from V and 8 bases from J; junction bases left unmatched: 7. CDR3 in amino acids: CASSQVTSGRDEQFF. The CDR3 nucleotides read TGCGCCAGCAGCCAGGTGACTAGCGGGAGAGATGAGCAGTTCTTC.

The chain recombines TRBV5-5 with TRBJ2-7; tentative D call: TRBD2 (5 bases). Germline CDR1 reads SGHKS; CDR2 reads YYEKEE (reference sequence). V lost 3 bases to trimming and J lost 4 bases, with 14 bases between them. CDR3 size: 14 residues. This chain's CDR3 is CASSWEPLVYEQYF. The CDR3, as DNA: TGTGCCAGCAGCTGGGAGCCCCTAGTTTACGAGCAGTACTTC.

The chain has TRBV5-6 and TRBJ2-5, with 10 bases aligning to TRBD2. The germline V gene encodes CDR1 SGHDT and CDR2 YYEEEE. The CDR3 length is 13 residues. Trimming cost V 0 bases and J 9 bases; bases outside gene matches: 2. The CDR3 sequence: CASSLALAGAQYF. The CDR3 coding sequence is TGTGCCAGCAGCTTGGCCCTAGCGGGAGCCCAGTACTTC.

This chain connects TRBV29-1 to TRBJ2-1, with 9 bases that match TRBD1. The CDR3 sequence is 15 residues long. V trimming: 7 bases; J trimming: 9 bases; junction bases outside the gene matches: 16. CDR1 and CDR2 (germline): SQVTM, ANQGSEA. The CDR3: CSARRPGQGLIEQFF. CDR3 coding DNA: TGCAGCGCCAGAAGACCGGGACAGGGTTTAATTGAGCAGTTCTTC.

The V and J genes are TRBV27 and TRBJ2-2, with 7 bases lining up with TRBD1. The CDR3 is 14 amino acids. Germline assignment: CDR1 MNHEY and CDR2 SMNVEV (reference sequence). V dropped 4 bases and J dropped 6; count of bases not matched to a gene: 5. The CDR3, as DNA: TGTGCCAGCAGTTGGGCCAGGGGGTCCGGGGAGCTGTTTTTT. Its translation: CASSWARGSGELFF.

This chain connects TRBV5-8 to TRBJ2-1; tentatively, D is TRBD2 (6 bases). CDR1 SGHTS and CDR2 YDEGEE come from the germline V gene. The germline V and J ends were trimmed by 6 bases and 7 bases, with 20 bases remaining between them. The CDR3 extends over 15 amino acids. CDR3 sequence: CASTFPSDQGNEQFF. CDR3 DNA: TGTGCCAGCACTTTCCCTAGCGATCAAGGGAATGAGCAGTTCTTC.

V gene TRBV6-6 combines with J gene TRBJ1-3, with 7 bases fitting TRBD1. Germline CDR1 reads MNHNY; CDR2 reads SVGAGI (reference sequence). The V segment lost 4 bases and the J segment 0 bases; nucleotides outside the gene matches: 0. The CDR3 extends over 14 amino acids. The CDR3 coding sequence is TGTGCCAGCAGTTGGGACAGCTCTGGAAACACCATATATTTT. This codes for CASSWDSSGNTIYF.